A single sample gave rise to the 24 T cell receptor beta chains below, sequenced in a study of shared clonotypes between healthy human individuals. Libraries were prepared by immunoSEQ multiplex PCR; TCRdb keeps only in-frame clonotypes and omits some of them. The table lists fewer than 400,000 clones, less than 85% of them singletons. The sequencing sample was made of memory CD4+ T cells sorted from blood. The subset: CD45RA-negative fraction. All receptors come from a man younger than 40 in good health.

This clone has only a few counts. The rearrangement links TRBV19 to TRBJ2-5; TRBD2 aligns across 10 bases. Trimming removed 10 bases from V and 1 base from J; junction bases left unmatched: 6. This CDR3 spans 14 amino acids. CDR1 is LNHDA, CDR2 SQIVND, per germline (reference sequence). The CDR3 here is CATGTSALQETQYF. In DNA, the CDR3 is TGTGCCACCGGGACTAGCGCTCTCCAAGAGACCCAGTACTTC.

This chain connects TRBV6-1 to TRBJ1-5; 8 bases line up with TRBD1. V lost 7 bases and J lost 3; bases outside the gene matches: 2. The CDR3 has 13 residues. The germline CDR1 and CDR2 sequences are MNHNS and SASEGT. CDR3 in DNA: TGTGCCAGCATGGACAGGGCCAATCAGCCCCAGCATTTT. Amino acids: CASMDRANQPQHF.

The V and J genes are TRBV7-8 and TRBJ2-7; maybe TRBD1 (6 bases). The CDR3 is made up of 14 amino acids. CDR1 SGHVS and CDR2 FQNEAQ come from the germline V gene. The ends were cut back, 5 bases at V and 3 bases at J, with 14 bases in the middle. The CDR3: CASSITGNFYEQYF. DNA of the CDR3: TGTGCCAGCAGCATTACAGGGAACTTCTACGAGCAGTACTTC.

This clone has more than one count but fewer than ten. This chain connects TRBV7-8 to TRBJ2-3; D may be TRBD1 (5 bases). CDR1 and CDR2 from the germline V gene are SGHVS and FQNEAQ. Between the trimmed V and J ends, which lost 4 bases and 3 bases, there was a span of 8 bases. The length of the CDR3 is 13 residues. CDR3 in amino acids: CASSSTVTDTQYF. The CDR3 DNA reads TGTGCCAGCAGCTCGACAGTAACAGATACGCAGTATTTT.

V gene TRBV6-5 combines with J gene TRBJ2-1; 10 positions match TRBD2. Losses at the gene ends were 7 bases for V and 10 bases for J; bases not matched to a gene: 10. The CDR3 extends over 14 amino acids. The V gene's germline CDR1 is MNHEY and CDR2 SVGAGI. CDR3 in amino acids: CASTPAGGFSEQFF. CDR3 DNA sequence: TGTGCCAGCACCCCAGCGGGAGGGTTTAGCGAGCAGTTCTTC.

The chain's CDR3 is CASSAQRGSHEQYF. DNA of the CDR3: TGTGCCAGCAGTGCTCAGCGGGGGTCCCACGAGCAGTACTTC. The V gene is TRBV6-1, the J gene TRBJ2-7; TRBD2 aligns across 8 bases. V shed 4 bases, J shed 5 bases, and the junction held 7 bases outside the gene matches. Germline V gene sequence: CDR1 MNHNS, CDR2 SASEGT. The CDR3 spans 14 residues.

The chain uses TRBV10-3 and TRBJ2-1, with 13 bases matching TRBD2. Germline values: CDR1 ENHRY, CDR2 SYGVKD. After removal of 10 bases from V and 5 bases from J, the junction contained 14 bases not matched to a gene. The CDR3 length is 17 residues. The CDR3 region has the DNA TGTGCCAGAGTCACTAGCGGGAGGGCCCTGGGGGACAATGAGCAGTTCTTC. This codes for CARVTSGRALGDNEQFF.

V and J are TRBV29-1 and TRBJ1-1; the D gene is possibly TRBD1 (5 bases). The CDR3 has 12 amino acids. The ends were cut back, 6 bases at V and 4 bases at J, with 12 bases in the middle. CDR1 is SQVTM and CDR2 is ANQGSEA in the germline V gene. In nucleotides, the CDR3 is TGCAGCGTGGGACTCCGAGGCACTGAAGCTTTCTTT. Protein sequence: CSVGLRGTEAFF. Full variable domain (missing parts from reference TRBV29-1 and TRBJ1-1): SAVISQKPSRDICQRGTSLTIQCQVDSQVTMMFWYRQQPGQSLTLIATANQGSEATYESGFVIDKFPISRPNLTFSTLTVSNMSPEDSSIYLCSVGLRGTEAFFGQGTRLTVV.

This clone occurred once. The chain joins TRBV7-9 to TRBJ2-2, with 9 bases that match TRBD2. CDR3 length equals 15 residues. V gave up 1 base and J gave up 6 bases; unmatched junction bases: 3. The germline V gene encodes CDR1 SEHNR and CDR2 FQNEAQ (reference sequence). CDR3 coding DNA: TGTGCCAGCAGCTTAGAGCGGGAGGAGTCCGGGGAGCTGTTTTTT. Translated, it gives CASSLEREESGELFF.

The chain has TRBV11-2 and TRBJ2-5; D possibly uses TRBD1 or TRBD2 (5 bases each). The length of the CDR3 is 15 residues. Per the germline V gene, CDR1 is SGHAT and CDR2 is FQNNGV. V was pared by 4 bases and J by 0 bases, with 12 bases between. CDR3 sequence: CASSWGSGYQETQYF. The CDR3 nucleotides are TGTGCCAGCAGCTGGGGGTCAGGGTACCAAGAGACCCAGTACTTC.

This clone was recorded many times. Other DNA sequences within the sample encode an identical CDR3. The V call is TRBV10-3, the J call TRBJ2-7; TRBD2 agrees at 7 bases. V trimming: 6 bases; J trimming: 2 bases; junction bases outside the gene matches: 13. CDR3 length: 16 residues. Germline V gene data show CDR1 as ENHRY and CDR2 as SYGVKD. CDR3 DNA: TGTGCCATCAGCCAGCCCAGCGGGACGCGTACCTACGAGCAGTACTTC. It specifies CAISQPSGTRTYEQYF.

The chain uses TRBV5-1 and TRBJ2-5, with D unresolved. This CDR3 has 15 amino acids. Per the germline V gene, CDR1 is SGHRS and CDR2 is YFSETQ. V was shortened by 3 bases and J by 4 bases, with 16 bases between the two germline ends. The CDR3 reads CASSSAAALGETQYF. The DNA for the CDR3 is TGCGCCAGCAGCTCGGCGGCGGCTCTAGGAGAGACCCAGTACTTC.

V usage is TRBV15 and J usage is TRBJ2-7; tentatively, D is TRBD2 (6 bases). Trimming pared 1 base from V and 5 bases from J, leaving 12 bases between. CDR1 and CDR2 from the germline V gene are LNHNV and YYDKDF (reference sequence). The CDR3 length is 14 residues. CDR3 sequence (DNA): TGTGCCACCAGCAGAGGGGGAGGAGCCGACGAGCAGTACTTC. It specifies CATSRGGGADEQYF.

This chain joins TRBV5-1 and TRBJ2-1; 11 positions agree with TRBD2. The CDR3 covers 16 residues. Germline V gene sequence: CDR1 SGHRS, CDR2 YFSETQ. The trim removed 4 bases at V and 7 bases at J, leaving 10 bases unmatched. For the CDR3, the DNA is TGCGCCAGCAGCGTGAGCCTAGCGGGAGGTCTAAATGAGCAGTTCTTC. Residues: CASSVSLAGGLNEQFF. The whole variable domain, remainder taken from reference TRBV5-1 and TRBJ2-1, is KAGVTQTPRYLIKTRGQQVTLSCSPISGHRSVSWYQQTPGQGLQFLFEYFSETQRNKGNFPGRFSGRQFSNSRSEMNVSTLELGDSALYLCASSVSLAGGLNEQFFGPGTRLTVL.

The rearrangement links TRBV18 to TRBJ2-3, with D hard to call. This CDR3 is built from 13 residues. CDR1 and CDR2 from the germline V gene are KGHSH and LQKENI. V was pared by 4 bases and J by 1 base, with 6 bases between. This CDR3 reads CASSLSGTDTQYF. DNA for the CDR3: TGTGCCAGCTCACTCTCCGGCACAGATACGCAGTATTTT.

The rearrangement joins TRBV9 to TRBJ2-6; weak D call: TRBD1 (5 bases). Germline V gives CDR1 SGDLS, CDR2 YYNGEE. The CDR3 covers 16 residues. Trimming removed 4 bases from V and 0 bases from J, with 11 bases in between. CDR3 sequence: CASSTRQTSGANVLTF. In nucleotides, the CDR3 is TGTGCCAGCAGCACCCGACAGACCTCTGGGGCCAACGTCCTGACTTTC.

This clone has a count of ten or more. The rearrangement joins TRBV15 to TRBJ1-4; unclear D gene. The CDR3 consists of 11 residues. Germline V gene sequence: CDR1 LNHNV, CDR2 YYDKDF (reference sequence). V lost 8 bases and J lost 5, with 6 bases in between. The CDR3 is CATGRNEKLFF. CDR3 nucleotides: TGTGCCACCGGGCGCAATGAAAAACTGTTTTTT.

This chain joins TRBV7-2 and TRBJ2-5, with D unresolved. The germline gives CDR1 SGHTA, CDR2 FQGNSA. Trimming removed 3 bases from V and 2 bases from J, with 7 bases in between. The CDR3 consists of 13 residues. The CDR3 coding sequence is TGTGCCAGCAGCTTTAGCAATCAAGAGACCCAGTACTTC. This gives the protein CASSFSNQETQYF.

The V gene is TRBV5-1, the J gene TRBJ2-5; 7 bases map to TRBD2. CDR3 size: 13 residues. Germline V gene sequence: CDR1 SGHRS, CDR2 YFSETQ. Trimming at V came to 5 bases and at J to 4 bases, leaving 5 bases not matched to a gene. CDR3 in amino acids: CASRPGTIETQYF. In nucleotides, the CDR3 is TGCGCCAGCAGACCCGGGACTATAGAGACCCAGTACTTC.

J is TRBJ2-7 and V is TRBV7-2, with 8 bases that match TRBD2. V trimming: 5 bases; J trimming: 2 bases; junction bases outside the gene matches: 5. Germline CDR1 reads SGHTA; CDR2 reads FQGNSA. The length of the CDR3 is 14 residues. CDR3 bases: TGTGCCAGCAGCGTACTAGCGGCAACCTACGAGCAGTACTTC. Translation: CASSVLAATYEQYF.

The chain uses TRBV11-3 and TRBJ1-1, with D maybe TRBD1 (5 bases). The ends were cut back, 5 bases at V and 4 bases at J, with 11 bases in the middle. CDR3 length: 13 residues. The germline V gene has CDR1 SGHNT and CDR2 YENEEA. The CDR3, as DNA: TGTGCCAGCAGCCCGGGGGACGGCACTGAAGCTTTCTTT. It yields the protein CASSPGDGTEAFF.

The chain is built from TRBV11-2 and TRBJ2-3, with D perhaps given as TRBD1 or TRBD2 (5 bases each). CDR1 SGHAT and CDR2 FQNNGV come from the germline V gene. The CDR3 is made up of 16 amino acids. V shed 1 base and J shed 2 bases, with 13 bases lying between them. CDR3 coding DNA: TGTGCCAGCAGCTTAGGGGCAGGGAGATACACAGATACGCAGTATTTT. Translation gives CASSLGAGRYTDTQYF.

A few counts support this clone. The chain combines TRBV4-1 with TRBJ2-1; D unresolved. Trimming stripped 2 bases from V and 3 bases from J, with 11 bases between. Looked up from germline, CDR1 is MGHRA and CDR2 is YSYEKL. This CDR3 spans 15 amino acids. The CDR3 loop reads CASSQQSLFYNEQFF. DNA for the CDR3: TGCGCCAGCAGCCAACAGAGTTTGTTCTACAATGAGCAGTTCTTC.

The genes are TRBV6-1 and TRBJ2-5, with D perhaps TRBD1 or TRBD2 (5 bases each). V was shortened by 1 base and J by 5 bases, with 17 bases between the two germline ends. The CDR3 consists of 16 residues. CDR1 is MNHNS, CDR2 SASEGT, per germline. The CDR3 sequence: CASSEGSRGQGETQYF. The CDR3 DNA is TGTGCCAGCAGTGAAGGTAGTCGCGGGCAGGGCGAGACCCAGTACTTC.